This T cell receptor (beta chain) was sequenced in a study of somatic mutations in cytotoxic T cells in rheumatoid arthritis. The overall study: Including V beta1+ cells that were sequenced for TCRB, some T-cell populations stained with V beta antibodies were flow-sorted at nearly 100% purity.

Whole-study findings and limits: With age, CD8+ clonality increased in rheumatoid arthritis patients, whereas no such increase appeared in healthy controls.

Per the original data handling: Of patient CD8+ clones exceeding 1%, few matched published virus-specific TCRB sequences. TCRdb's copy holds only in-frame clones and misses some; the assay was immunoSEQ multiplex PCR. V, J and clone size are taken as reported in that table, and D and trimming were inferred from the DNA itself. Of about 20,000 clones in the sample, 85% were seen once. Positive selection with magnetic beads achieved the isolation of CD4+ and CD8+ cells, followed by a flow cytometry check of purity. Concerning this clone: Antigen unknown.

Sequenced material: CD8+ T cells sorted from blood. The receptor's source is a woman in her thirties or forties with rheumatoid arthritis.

DNA for the CDR3: TGTGCCAGCAGCCCACTTCTAGCGGGAGTCCACGAGCAGTACTTC. This codes for CASSPLLAGVHEQYF. The V call is TRBV5-5, the J call TRBJ2-7, with 10 bases lining up with TRBD2. V lost 4 bases, J lost 5 bases, and 9 bases stayed unmatched. Looked up from germline, CDR1 is SGHKS and CDR2 is YYEKEE (reference sequence). The CDR3 runs to 15 residues.